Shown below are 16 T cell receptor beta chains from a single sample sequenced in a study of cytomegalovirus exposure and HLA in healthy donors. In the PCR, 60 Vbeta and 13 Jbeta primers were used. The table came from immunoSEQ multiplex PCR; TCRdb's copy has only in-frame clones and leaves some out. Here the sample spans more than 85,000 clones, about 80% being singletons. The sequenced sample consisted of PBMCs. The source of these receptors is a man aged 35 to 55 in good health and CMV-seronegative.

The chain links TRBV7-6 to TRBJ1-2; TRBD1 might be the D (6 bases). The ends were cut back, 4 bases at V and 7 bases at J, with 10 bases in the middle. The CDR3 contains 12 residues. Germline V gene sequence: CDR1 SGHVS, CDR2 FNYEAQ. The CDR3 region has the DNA TGTGCCAGCAGCTCAGAAGGGGGTGGCTACACCTTC. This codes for CASSSEGGGYTF.

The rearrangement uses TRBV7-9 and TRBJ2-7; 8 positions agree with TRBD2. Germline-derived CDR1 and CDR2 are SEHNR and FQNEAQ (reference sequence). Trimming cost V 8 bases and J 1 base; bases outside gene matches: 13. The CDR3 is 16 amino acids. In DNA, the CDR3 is TGTGCCAGCCTCAGGGGAGCGGGAGACTCATCCTACGAGCAGTACTTC. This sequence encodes CASLRGAGDSSYEQYF.

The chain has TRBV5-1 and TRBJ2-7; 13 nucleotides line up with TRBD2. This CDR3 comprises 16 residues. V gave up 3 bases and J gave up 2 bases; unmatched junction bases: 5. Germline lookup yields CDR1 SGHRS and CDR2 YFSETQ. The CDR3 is CASSWTLAGGTYEQYF. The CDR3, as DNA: TGCGCCAGCAGCTGGACACTAGCGGGAGGGACCTACGAGCAGTACTTC.

The CDR3 nucleotides read TGTGCCAGCAGCCCCTCGGGGACAGGGGCGCGGGCCATATATTTT. This gives the protein CASSPSGTGARAIYF. This chain joins TRBV7-2 and TRBJ1-3; 10 positions match TRBD1. Germline V lookup: CDR1 SGHTA, CDR2 FQGNSA. CDR3 size: 15 residues. Trimming at V came to 5 bases and at J to 11 bases, leaving 12 bases not matched to a gene.

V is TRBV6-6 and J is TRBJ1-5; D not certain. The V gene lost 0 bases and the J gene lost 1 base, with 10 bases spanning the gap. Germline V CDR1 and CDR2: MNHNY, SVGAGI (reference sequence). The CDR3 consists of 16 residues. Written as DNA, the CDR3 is TGTGCCAGCAGTTACTCATGGCCCGTGAGCAATCAGCCCCAGCATTTT. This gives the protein CASSYSWPVSNQPQHF.

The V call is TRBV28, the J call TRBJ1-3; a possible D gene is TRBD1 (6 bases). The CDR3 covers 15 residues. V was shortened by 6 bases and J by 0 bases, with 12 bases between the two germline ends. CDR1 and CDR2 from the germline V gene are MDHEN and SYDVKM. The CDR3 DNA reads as TGTGCCAGCAGGGGACAACTTGCCTCTGGAAACACCATATATTTT. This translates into CASRGQLASGNTIYF.

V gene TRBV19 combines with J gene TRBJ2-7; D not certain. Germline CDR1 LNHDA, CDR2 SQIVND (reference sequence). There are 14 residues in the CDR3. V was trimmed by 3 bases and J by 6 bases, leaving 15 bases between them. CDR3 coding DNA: TGTGCCAGTAGTATGAGGAGCGACCTCTCCGAGCAGTACTTC. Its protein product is CASSMRSDLSEQYF. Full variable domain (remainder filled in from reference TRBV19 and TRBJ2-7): DGGITQSPKYLFRKEGQNVTLSCEQNLNHDAMYWYRQDPGQGLRLIYYSQIVNDFQKGDIAEGYSVSREKKESFPLTVTSAQKNPTAFYLCASSMRSDLSEQYFGPGTRLTVT.

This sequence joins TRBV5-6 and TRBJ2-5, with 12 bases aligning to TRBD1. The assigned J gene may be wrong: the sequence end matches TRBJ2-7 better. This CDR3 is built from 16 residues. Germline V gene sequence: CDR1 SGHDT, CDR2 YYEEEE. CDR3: CASSWGTGGGTGEQYF. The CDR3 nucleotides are TGTGCCAGCAGCTGGGGGACAGGGGGCGGAACAGGCGAGCAGTACTTC.

The CDR3: CASSSLGLAELWGKNIQYF. The CDR3 coding sequence is TGTGCCAGCAGTTCTCTGGGACTAGCGGAACTCTGGGGCAAAAACATTCAGTACTTC. This chain connects TRBV28 to TRBJ2-4; 11 positions match TRBD2. The CDR3 is 19 residues long. Looked up from germline, CDR1 is MDHEN and CDR2 is SYDVKM. Trimming took 4 bases from V and 3 from J; bases not matched to a gene: 14.

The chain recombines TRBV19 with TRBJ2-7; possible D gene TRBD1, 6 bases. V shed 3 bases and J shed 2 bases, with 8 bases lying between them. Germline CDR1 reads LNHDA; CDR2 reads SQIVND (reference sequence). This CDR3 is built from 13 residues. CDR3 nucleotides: TGTGCCAGTAGTATGAGGACAGCCTACGAGCAGTACTTC. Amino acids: CASSMRTAYEQYF.

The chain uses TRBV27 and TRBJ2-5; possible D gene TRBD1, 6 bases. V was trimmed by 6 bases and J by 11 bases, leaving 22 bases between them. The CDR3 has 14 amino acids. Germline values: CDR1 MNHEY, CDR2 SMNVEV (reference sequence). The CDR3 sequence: CASSRYRVEGEQYF. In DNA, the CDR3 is TGTGCCAGCAGCCGATACAGGGTGGAAGGTGAGCAGTACTTC.

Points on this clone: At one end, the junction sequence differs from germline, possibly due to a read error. The CDR3 sequence is CASSLEAGGKDEQHF. The CDR3 bases are TGTGCCAGCAGCTTAGAGGCAGGGGGTAAGGACGAGCAGCACTTC. The gene calls are TRBV11-2 and TRBJ2-7, with TRBD1 identical over 7 bases. Germline V gene lookup returns CDR1 SGHAT and CDR2 FQNNGV. This CDR3 has 15 amino acids.

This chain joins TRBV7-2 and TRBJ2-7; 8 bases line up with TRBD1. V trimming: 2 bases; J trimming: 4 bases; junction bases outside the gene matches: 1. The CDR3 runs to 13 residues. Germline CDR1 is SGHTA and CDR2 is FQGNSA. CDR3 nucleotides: TGTGCCAGCAGCTTACAGGGGGCGTACGAGCAGTACTTC. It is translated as CASSLQGAYEQYF.

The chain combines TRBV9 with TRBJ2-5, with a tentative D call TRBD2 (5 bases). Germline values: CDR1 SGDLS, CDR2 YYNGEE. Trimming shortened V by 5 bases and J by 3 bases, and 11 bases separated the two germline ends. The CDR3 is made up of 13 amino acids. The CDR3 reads CASRSGAEETQYF. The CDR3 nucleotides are TGTGCCAGCAGATCAGGAGCGGAAGAGACCCAGTACTTC. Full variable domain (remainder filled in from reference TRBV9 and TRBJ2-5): DSGVTQTPKHLITATGQRVTLRCSPRSGDLSVYWYQQSLDQGLQFLIQYYNGEERAKGNILERFSAQQFPDLHSELNLSSLELGDSALYFCASRSGAEETQYFGPGTRLLVL.

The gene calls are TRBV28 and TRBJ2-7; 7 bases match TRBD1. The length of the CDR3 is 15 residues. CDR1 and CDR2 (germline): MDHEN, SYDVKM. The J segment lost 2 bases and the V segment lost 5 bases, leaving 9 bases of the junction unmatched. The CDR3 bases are TGTGCCAGCAGTCTACCGGGACAGCTCCCCTACGAGCAGTACTTC. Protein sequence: CASSLPGQLPYEQYF.

The DNA for the CDR3 is TGTGCCAGCAGTTACGCACCAGGCAGCACAGATACGCAGTATTTT. As protein: CASSYAPGSTDTQYF. The rearrangement links TRBV6-5 to TRBJ2-3; D is uncertain. Germline assignment: CDR1 MNHEY and CDR2 SVGAGI. The CDR3 contains 15 residues. Trimming stripped 2 bases from V and 0 bases from J, with 9 bases between.